The sequence of this T cell receptor beta chain was determined in a study of blood T cells in healthy people across ages (dated by TCRdb to between 2015 and 2016). In terms of the full investigation: Template switching captured roughly one uniquely barcoded TCR beta cDNA molecule per two T cells in model experiments. Using deep sequencing normalized with unique cDNA molecular identifiers, the study measured how TCR beta repertoire diversity changes with age. Donors were grouped into four age groups: young (average 16 years), middle-aged (39), aged (about 59) and long-lived (about 82). To avoid experimental bias, donors of different ages were spread randomly across the sequencing lanes. Using the same blood draw, the study looked at two additional independent replicas of 1 million unique cDNA reads for two donors, one aged 18 to 30 and the other aged 80 or older. General study outcomes and caveats: Bulk unsorted PBMC profiling prevented conclusive comparison of naive and antigen-experienced compartments. Compared with the aged group, more naive CD4+ T cells, fewer expanded clones and increased TCR diversity were shown by the long-lived group, suggesting age selection. A strong correlation was found between observed TCR beta diversity and the percentage of naive T cells measured by flow cytometry. Observed TCR beta diversity per million T cells fell roughly linearly with age, and a significant reduction was already apparent by age about 36. Estimates of total diversity from one million sequenced T cells were regarded as lower bounds and underestimates. Because the CMV infection status of the donors was unknown, age-related changes in expanded clonotypes may potentially have been confounded.

This clonotype was detected a few times. Its antigen remains unidentified. It has no much larger one-base neighbor in the sample; base qualities were not kept. Libraries were made using 5' RACE. TCRdb lists the instrument as Illumina HiSeq 2500. A second PCR of 7 to 11 cycles was performed with a sample-barcoded 5' primer and a J-beta primer mix. Each TCR beta cDNA molecule received a unique molecular identifier from a template-switch 5' adaptor carrying 12 random nucleotides. Each sample yielded at least 3 million CDR3-containing paired-end reads. The Mint cDNA synthesis kit, primed by a TRBC-specific oligonucleotide, was used to synthesize first-strand cDNA from all RNA. Following uracil-DNA glycosylase treatment, all cDNA underwent a first 18-cycle PCR with the universal primers M1SS and BC2_uni_R. The paper's data handling went like this. Each sample was normalized by randomly selecting 1 million high-quality reads, each carrying a distinct molecular identifier. Instead of being binned into consensus sequences, reads that shared molecular identifiers were thrown out. MiTCR, run with a Q25 quality threshold and the strictest error-elimination algorithm, handled CDR3 identification, clonotype clustering and error correction. A nonparametric unseen species model using Euler transformation provided a lower-bound estimate of total TCR beta diversity. Starting from the raw public reads, TCRdb applied fastp trimming at Q25, assembled clones with MiXCR and retained in-frame beta chains. Here each entry gathers all rows of one CDR3 protein and keeps the most common genes and DNA. What appears here as the V and J calls and clone size reflects TCRdb's work, not the paper's. Counted in this sample were about 1.8 million distinct CDR3 sequences; around 48% of them appeared once. 2.1% of the sample is in the top ten clones.

The donors were some 39 Caucasian individuals from Russia, aged 6 to 90 years, who were systemically healthy. Each donor gave around 9.8 milliliters of peripheral blood, collected into EDTA-treated Vacutainer tubes. Ficoll-Paque density-gradient centrifugation was used to isolate PBMCs, with at least 6.5 million per sample. Total RNA was extracted from PBMCs with Trizol reagent, with at least 6 micrograms obtained per sample. For every donor, flow cytometry on a PBMC aliquot measured the percentage of naive CD45RAhigh/CD27high T cells. The junction carries 12 bases between V and J, which are trimmed by 4 bases and 4 bases respectively. CDR1 DFQATT and CDR2 SNEGSKA are derived from the germline V gene (reference sequence). The CDR3, from cysteine to phenylalanine, totals 13 residues. The only DNA kept is the CDR3, 39 bases in frame from the first base.

This TCR was recovered from a woman between 35 and 50 years old in good health. Sequencing was performed on blood. The chain uses TRBV20-1 and TRBJ2-3; a tentative D match to TRBD1 spans 6 bases. The DNA reads as follows: TGCAGTGCTATAGGGGGAGCTGCAGATACGCAGTATTTT. It is translated as CSAIGGAADTQYF.